These T cell receptor beta chains were read from a single sample in a study of T cells in Graves' hyperthyroidism and ophthalmopathy. Each CDR3 protein is one row after TCRdb ran MiXCR on the multiplex PCR reads. Here the sample spans under 750,000 distinct CDR3 sequences, around 20% being singletons. The source material was blood. All receptors come from a woman aged 45 to 65 with Graves' hyperthyroidism that later progressed to Graves' ophthalmopathy. Both conserved end residues are part of each CDR3. The D gene is left open where the match is weak. Expanded clones get a size class; other rows say once, few or many, or leave the size out.

d_gene	v_gene	j_gene	abundance	CDR3aa	CDR3nt
TRBD1	TRBV20-1	TRBJ2-7	many	CSARDGRDRGSYEQYF	TGCAGTGCTAGAGATGGGAGGGACAGGGGATCCTACGAGCAGTACTTC
.	TRBV7-8	TRBJ1-5	.	CASSSEGSQHF	TGTGCCAGCAGTTCTGAGGGGTCCCAGCATTTT
TRBD2	TRBV5-1	TRBJ2-2	many	CASSLALAGVGTGELFF	TGCGCCAGCAGCTTGGCCTTAGCGGGGGTCGGCACCGGGGAGCTGTTTTTT
.	TRBV3-1	TRBJ2-7	many	CASSQVGTVGEQYF	TGTGCCAGCAGCCAAGTTGGGACTGTGGGGGAGCAGTACTTC
TRBD1	TRBV19	TRBJ2-2	.	CATAPGQGAGTGELFF	TGTGCCACCGCCCCGGGACAGGGGGCTGGCACCGGGGAGCTGTTTTTT
.	TRBV6-1	TRBJ1-1	.	CASTPTWAGTEAFF	TGTGCCAGCACTCCAACCTGGGCTGGCACTGAAGCTTTCTTT
.	TRBV14	TRBJ1-2	many	CASSRGQSVYGYTF	TGTGCCAGCAGCCGAGGACAGTCCGTATATGGCTACACCTTC
TRBD1	TRBV11-2	TRBJ2-7	many	CASSLDTGVISYEQYF	TGTGCCAGCAGCTTAGATACAGGGGTAATATCCTACGAGCAGTACTTC
.	TRBV9	TRBJ2-3	.	CASSVVFGGNTDTQYF	TGTGCCAGCAGCGTAGTATTCGGGGGAAACACAGATACGCAGTATTTT
.	TRBV6-1	TRBJ2-1	.	CASTGISYNEQFF	TGTGCCAGCACGGGGATTTCCTACAATGAGCAGTTCTTC
.	TRBV20-1	TRBJ1-1	few	CSAPTLDRNTEAFF	TGCAGTGCTCCGACCTTGGACAGGAACACTGAAGCTTTCTTT
.	TRBV20-1	TRBJ1-2	many	CSASSEFYGYTF	TGCAGTGCTAGTTCCGAGTTCTATGGCTACACCTTC
.	TRBV24-1	TRBJ1-2	many	CATSDRRRSPVGYTF	TGTGCCACCAGTGATCGCCGCAGGTCTCCCGTGGGCTACACCTTC
TRBD1	TRBV5-6	TRBJ1-4	.	CASSPGQRDHEKLFF	TGTGCCAGCAGCCCGGGACAGAGGGATCATGAAAAACTGTTTTTT
.	TRBV6-6	TRBJ2-7	many	CASSYSFAGRGEQYF	TGTGCCAGCAGTTACTCGTTCGCCGGAAGGGGAGAGCAGTACTTC
TRBD1	TRBV6-2/TRBV6-3	TRBJ2-5	.	CASGWDRVSETQYF	TGTGCCAGCGGCTGGGACAGGGTTTCGGAGACCCAGTACTTC
.	TRBV9	TRBJ2-3	.	CASSLGDRGATDTQYF	TGTGCCAGCAGCTTAGGGGATCGGGGGGCCACAGATACGCAGTATTTT
TRBD2	TRBV12-3/TRBV12-4	TRBJ2-5	many	CASSFSSGETQYF	TGTGCCAGCAGTTTCTCTAGCGGGGAGACCCAGTACTTC
.	TRBV9	TRBJ2-2	.	CASSVGQAVNTGELFF	TGTGCCAGCAGCGTGGGGCAGGCGGTCAACACCGGGGAGCTGTTTTTT
.	TRBV18	TRBJ2-1	many	CASSPMAMGETEQFF	TGTGCCAGCTCACCAATGGCGATGGGGGAGACTGAGCAGTTCTTC
TRBD1	TRBV10-3	TRBJ1-2	.	CAILDRGNYGYTF	TGTGCCATCCTGGACAGGGGCAACTATGGCTACACCTTC
.	TRBV5-1	TRBJ1-3	many	CASSPTGFSGNTIYF	TGCGCCAGCAGCCCTACAGGGTTCTCTGGAAACACCATATATTTT
.	TRBV6-1	TRBJ2-7	.	CASSEQGGEQYF	TGTGCCAGCAGCGAGCAAGGTGGCGAGCAGTACTTC
TRBD1	TRBV6-1	TRBJ2-7	.	CASSSTNRGRDEQYF	TGTGCCAGCAGTTCGACGAACAGGGGGCGCGACGAGCAGTACTTC
.	TRBV4-2	TRBJ1-5	.	CASSQANQPQHF	TGTGCCAGCAGCCAAGCCAATCAGCCCCAGCATTTT
TRBD1	TRBV2	TRBJ1-4	many	CASRGPGGYDEKLFF	TGTGCCAGCAGAGGTCCAGGGGGTTACGACGAAAAACTGTTTTTT
.	TRBV7-9	TRBJ1-1	.	CASSFRRGLNTEAFF	TGTGCCAGCAGCTTTCGGCGGGGACTGAACACTGAAGCTTTCTTT
.	TRBV5-1	TRBJ2-1	few	CASSLAGGGVVDEQFF	TGCGCCAGCAGCTTGGCCGGAGGGGGCGTCGTCGATGAGCAGTTCTTC
TRBD1	TRBV18	TRBJ1-1	few	CASSVKTGGQTEAFF	TGTGCCAGCTCAGTAAAGACAGGGGGCCAAACTGAAGCTTTCTTT
.	TRBV6-5	TRBJ1-3	few	CASSYTVSSGNTIYF	TGTGCCAGCAGTTACACGGTCAGCTCTGGAAACACCATATATTTT
.	TRBV11-3	TRBJ2-5	.	CASSYSKGGLETQYF	TGTGCCAGCAGTTACTCGAAGGGGGGGCTAGAGACCCAGTACTTC